This TCR beta chain is from a study of blood T cell repertoires in COVID-19. The V and J ends lost 4 bases and 7 bases respectively, with 14 bases between them. The CDR3 is 13 amino acids. From germline, CDR1 is SGDLS and CDR2 YYNGEE. Methods used by the authors: It was from reference gene primer amplification that nucleated cell counts were estimated. Data came from immunoSEQ multiplex PCR; TCRdb stores just in-frame clones and leaves some out. V and J calls plus clone size are reproduced from that table; the DNA served to infer D and trimming. The sample records about 190,000 clones, over 80% being singletons.

This sequence joins TRBV9 and TRBJ1-1; unclear D gene. Sequenced: PBMCs or T cells enriched from blood (not recorded which). The sequence derives from a woman under 40 who had been exposed to COVID-19. CDR3 DNA: TGTGCCAGCAGCCCACGGACTGCCCTTGAAGCTTTCTTT. Residues: CASSPRTALEAFF.